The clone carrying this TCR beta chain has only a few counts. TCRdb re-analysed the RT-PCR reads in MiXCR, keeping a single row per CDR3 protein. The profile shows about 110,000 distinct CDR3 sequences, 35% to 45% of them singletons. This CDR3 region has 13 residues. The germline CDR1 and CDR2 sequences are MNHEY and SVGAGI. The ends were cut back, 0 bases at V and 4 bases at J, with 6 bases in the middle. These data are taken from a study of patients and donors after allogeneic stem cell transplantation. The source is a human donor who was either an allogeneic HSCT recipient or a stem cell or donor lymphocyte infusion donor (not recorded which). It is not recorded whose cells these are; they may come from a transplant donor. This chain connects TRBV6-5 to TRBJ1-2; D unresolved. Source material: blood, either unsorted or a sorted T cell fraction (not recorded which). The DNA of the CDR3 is TGTGCCAGCAGTTACTCGTCCCTCTATGGCTACACCTTC. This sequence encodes CASSYSSLYGYTF.